These 9 T cell receptor beta chains originate from one sample sequenced in a study of cytomegalovirus exposure and HLA in healthy donors. Repertoires were generated with immunoSEQ multiplex PCR, while TCRdb's copy carries only in-frame clones and drops some. The sample includes about 160,000 clones, just under 90% seen only once; the top ten take 4% to 4.5%. The sample consisted of PBMCs. The receptors here all came from a man younger than 35 in good health and CMV-seropositive.

The CDR3 DNA follows: TGTGCCAGCAGCGCCTCCCGGGACAGGGAAGGGACCCAGTACTTC. This gives the protein CASSASRDREGTQYF. This chain connects TRBV9 to TRBJ2-5, with 9 bases matching TRBD1. V lost 3 bases and J lost 7; bases outside the gene matches: 10. Germline CDR1 and CDR2: SGDLS and YYNGEE. The CDR3 length is 15 residues.

This clone was seen a few times. The chain employs TRBV19 and TRBJ1-2; 11 nucleotides agree with TRBD1. The CDR3 is 15 amino acids. The junction had 9 bases not matched to a gene; V was cut back by 5 bases and J by 7 bases. Germline V lookup: CDR1 LNHDA, CDR2 SQIVND (reference sequence). CDR3 in amino acids: CASSPRTGGVSGYTF. The CDR3 nucleotides read TGTGCCAGTAGTCCTAGGACAGGGGGCGTCAGTGGCTACACCTTC.

CDR3 in amino acids: CASSLRTSGSYRYEQYF. The DNA of the CDR3 is TGCGCCAGCAGCTTAAGGACTAGCGGGAGCTATCGCTACGAGCAGTACTTC. V is TRBV5-1 and J is TRBJ2-7, with 13 nucleotides matching TRBD2. CDR3 length equals 17 residues. CDR1 SGHRS and CDR2 YFSETQ come from the germline V gene. Losses at the gene ends were 2 bases for V and 3 bases for J; bases not matched to a gene: 8.

This sequence joins TRBV29-1 and TRBJ2-1, with 16 bases aligning to TRBD2. CDR1 is SQVTM and CDR2 is ANQGSEA in the germline V gene. V shed 6 bases, J shed 4 bases, and the junction held 3 bases outside the gene matches. The CDR3 length is 15 residues. This chain's CDR3 is CSVGLAGGRYNEQFF. CDR3 DNA: TGCAGCGTGGGACTAGCGGGAGGGCGGTACAATGAGCAGTTCTTC.

The chain joins TRBV14 to TRBJ2-7; TRBD2 aligns across 15 bases. The germline gives CDR1 SGHDN, CDR2 FVKESK. The CDR3 has 14 residues. V trimming: 5 bases; J trimming: 7 bases; junction bases outside the gene matches: 3. The chain's CDR3 is CASSGGLAGGEQYF. DNA for the CDR3: TGTGCCAGCAGCGGGGGACTAGCGGGAGGTGAGCAGTACTTC.

This clone was found once. This chain connects TRBV19 to TRBJ1-1; D might be TRBD1 (5 bases). V lost 10 bases, J lost 7 bases, and 16 bases lay in between. Looked up from germline, CDR1 is LNHDA and CDR2 is SQIVND (reference sequence). The CDR3 has 12 residues. The CDR3 bases are TGTGCCACTTTAAGTCGTCAGGGTGAAGCTTTCTTT. Translated: CATLSRQGEAFF.

This clone was seen a few times. This rearrangement joins TRBV7-9 to TRBJ2-7, with D perhaps TRBD2 (7 bases). Trimming shortened V by 3 bases and J by 6 bases, and 15 bases separated the two germline ends. This CDR3 is built from 14 residues. The germline CDR1 and CDR2 sequences are SEHNR and FQNEAQ (reference sequence). The CDR3 sequence: CASSFGGGPLEQYF. Written as DNA, the CDR3 is TGTGCCAGCAGCTTTGGCGGGGGCCCCCTCGAGCAGTACTTC.

In nucleotides, the CDR3 is TGTGCCAGCAGCGCCAGCGGGAGGGCCTCCTACGAGCAGTACTTC. It specifies CASSASGRASYEQYF. The chain carries TRBV7-3 and TRBJ2-7; 10 positions agree with TRBD2. V trimming: 5 bases; J trimming: 0 bases; junction bases outside the gene matches: 4. There are 15 residues in the CDR3. Per germline, CDR1 SGHTA and CDR2 FQGTGA.

The rearrangement joins TRBV1 to TRBJ1-2. TRBV1 is marked as a pseudogene. This CDR3 has 15 residues. CDR3: CTSSQIYGGRKGYTF. CDR3 DNA sequence: TGCACCAGCAGCCAAATTTACGGGGGACGTAAGGGCTACACCTTC.